The 13 T cell receptor beta chains below all came from one sample that was sequenced in a study of T-cell reconstitution after alpha-beta-depleted transplantation in children. Construction of the TCRbeta library involved unique molecular identifiers. TCRdb re-called the PCR reads through MiXCR, storing one row per CDR3 protein. The table lists 600,000 to 800,000 distinct CDR3 sequences, around 13% of them singletons. Sequencing used PBMCs, obtained before TCRalphabeta/CD19-depleted stem cell transplant. The receptors derive from a girl aged 2 to 9 with congenital amegakaryocytic thrombocytopenia, due to receive a stem cell transplant.

The CDR3 nucleotides read TGTGCCAGTAAAATTAGCAACGGGTACACTGAAGCTTTCTTT. This translates into CASKISNGYTEAFF. The V and J genes are TRBV19 and TRBJ1-1; no definite D call. V lost 7 bases and J lost 3, with 15 bases in between. CDR1 is LNHDA and CDR2 is SQIVND in the germline V gene (reference sequence). The CDR3 spans 14 residues.

This chain uses TRBV5-6 with TRBJ2-7; D is unresolved. Between the trimmed V and J ends, which lost 2 bases and 3 bases, there was a span of 9 bases. The germline V gene encodes CDR1 SGHDT and CDR2 YYEEEE. The length of the CDR3 is 13 residues. The CDR3 sequence is CASSFGPLYEQYF. CDR3 coding DNA: TGTGCCAGCAGCTTCGGGCCACTCTACGAGCAGTACTTC.

This clonotype has ten or more counts. The rearrangement links TRBV12-3 or TRBV12-4 to TRBJ1-6; D call uncertain. The CDR3 has 13 amino acids. The V end lost 5 bases, the J end lost 9 bases, and 11 bases lay between the germline ends. Written as DNA, the CDR3 is TGTGCCAGCAGTCCCATCGTGGTTTCACCCCTCCACTTT. It translates to CASSPIVVSPLHF.

V usage is TRBV10-3 and J usage is TRBJ2-7; no clear D. Germline V CDR1 and CDR2: ENHRY, SYGVKD. The CDR3 is 11 amino acids. Trimming shortened V by 6 bases and J by 2 bases, and 5 bases separated the two germline ends. DNA for the CDR3: TGTGCCATCAGGCAGACCTACGAGCAGTACTTC. Protein product: CAIRQTYEQYF.

V is TRBV5-1 and J is TRBJ2-7; D is possibly TRBD2 (5 bases). The CDR3 has 11 residues. Germline V lookup: CDR1 SGHRS, CDR2 YFSETQ. V was pared by 3 bases and J by 6 bases, with 7 bases between. The CDR3 DNA is TGCGCCAGCAGCTCCGGGGTCGAGCAGTACTTC. Residues: CASSSGVEQYF.

This clonotype was seen ten or more times. The V and J genes are TRBV7-6 and TRBJ1-3; D unresolved. CDR1 and CDR2 (germline): SGHVS, FNYEAQ. This CDR3 contains 16 residues. Trimming took off 0 bases at V and 0 bases at J, with 9 bases between the two ends. The CDR3 nucleotides read TGTGCCAGCAGCTTAGCGGGGTCGCTCTCTGGAAACACCATATATTTT. Its protein product is CASSLAGSLSGNTIYF.

This clonotype has a count of ten or more. The CDR3 loop is CASRRLTGELFF. The CDR3 nucleotides read TGTGCCAGCAGACGACTCACCGGGGAGCTGTTTTTT. The chain combines TRBV7-9 with TRBJ2-2, with no clear D. The V gene's germline CDR1 is SEHNR and CDR2 FQNEAQ (reference sequence). The V end was cut by 6 bases, the J end by 4 bases, with 6 bases between. The CDR3 runs to 12 residues.

V usage is TRBV21-1 and J usage is TRBJ2-7; the table's D gene call, TRBD1, was not cross checked with the DNA. TRBV21-1 is an annotated pseudogene. The CDR3 runs 15 residues. CDR3 DNA sequence: TGTGCCAGCAGCAAAAAGAAACCGGGGAGCTACGAGCAGTACTTC. This encodes CASSKKKPGSYEQYF.

J is TRBJ2-1 and V is TRBV28; 7 bases fit TRBD2. The germline gives CDR1 MDHEN, CDR2 SYDVKM. The trim removed 6 bases at V and 8 bases at J, leaving 7 bases unmatched. The CDR3 spans 13 residues. The CDR3 nucleotides are TGTGCCAGCAGATGGCAGCTAGCGGATGAGCAGTTCTTC. Protein product: CASRWQLADEQFF.

Only a few counts were recorded for this clonotype. The chain has TRBV7-9 and TRBJ1-2; no reliable D call. Germline V gene lookup returns CDR1 SEHNR and CDR2 FQNEAQ (reference sequence). The V gene lost 5 bases and the J gene lost 1 base, with 14 bases spanning the gap. This CDR3 spans 15 amino acids. The CDR3 sequence is CASSDGLVRNYGYTF. The CDR3 nucleotides are TGTGCCAGCAGCGACGGACTCGTTCGTAACTATGGCTACACCTTC.

This rearrangement joins TRBV28 to TRBJ2-1; possible D gene TRBD1, 7 bases. Per the germline V gene, CDR1 is MDHEN and CDR2 is SYDVKM. The CDR3 loop spans 16 amino acids. The V and J ends lost 7 bases and 7 bases respectively, with 23 bases between them. CDR3 nucleotides: TGTGCCAGCACCGCCCCCCTCAGGGGGGCTCGGAATGAGCAGTTCTTC. Amino acids: CASTAPLRGARNEQFF.

Worth noting for this clonotype: This could be a read error, since a much larger clone is one nucleotide away. The chain joins TRBV12-3 or TRBV12-4 to TRBJ1-3; D ambiguous. There are 12 residues in the CDR3. CDR3 sequence: CASSPVGNTTYF. The CDR3 DNA sequence: TGTGCCAGCAGTCCCGTTGGAAACACCACATATTTT.

The sample holds a few counts of this clonotype. The V gene is TRBV5-1, the J gene TRBJ2-3; 7 bases map to TRBD1. From germline, CDR1 is SGHRS and CDR2 YFSETQ. The CDR3 consists of 16 residues. J was trimmed by 0 bases and V by 7 bases; bases with no gene match: 11. The CDR3 coding sequence is TGCGCCAGCTCTGGGGGACAGCCAGCTAGCACAGATACGCAGTATTTT. It encodes CASSGGQPASTDTQYF.